This entry lists 17 T cell receptor beta chains sequenced from one sample in a study of regulatory T cells in long-lasting Graves disease. Documented time point: persistent/refractory GD, antithyroid drugs over 5 years with positive TRAb. After RNA was extracted from PBMCs, the TCR library was made from it. The authors built TCR beta libraries using iRepertoire HTBI primers and Arm-PCR of CDR3 regions. Via MiXCR, TCRdb re-called the multiplex PCR reads, giving one row per CDR3 protein. The sample lists around 400,000 distinct CDR3 sequences; less than 25% were seen once. The sample was peripheral blood mononuclear cells (PBMCs), taken when the disease was refractory, from a patient treated with antithyroid drugs. The receptors shown here come from a female donor with Graves disease.

Ten or more counts support this clonotype. The V gene is TRBV7-2, the J gene TRBJ2-7; a weak D match, TRBD1 (5 bases). There are 17 residues in the CDR3. With 1 base removed from V and 2 bases from J, the gap between germline ends came to 18 bases. Germline V gives CDR1 SGHTA, CDR2 FQGNSA. DNA of the CDR3: TGTGCCAGCAGCTTAGTCCACTCGGTGACAGCGCCCTACGAGCAGTACTTC. It codes for CASSLVHSVTAPYEQYF.

This clonotype came up a few times. This chain connects TRBV19 to TRBJ2-7; 9 positions agree with TRBD1. V shed 5 bases and J 5 bases; nucleotides not matched to a gene: 7. The CDR3 covers 14 residues. Germline-derived CDR1 and CDR2 are LNHDA and SQIVND (reference sequence). The CDR3 nucleotides read TGTGCCAGTAGTCTCACAGGGGGCACGCACGAGCAGTACTTC. Translation gives CASSLTGGTHEQYF.

The J gene is TRBJ2-7, the V gene TRBV10-2; 11 bases are shared with TRBD2. Germline CDR1 is WSHSY and CDR2 is SAAADI. With 10 bases clipped from V and 4 bases from J, the junction kept 15 bases outside the gene matches. The CDR3 consists of 16 residues. The CDR3 is CATDDRLAGNAYEQYF. CDR3 nucleotides: TGCGCCACCGACGACCGACTAGCGGGAAACGCTTACGAGCAGTACTTC.

There are many counts of this clonotype. The chain links TRBV12-3 or TRBV12-4 to TRBJ1-1, with TRBD1 as a possible D gene (6 bases). V was clipped by 3 bases and J by 3 bases, with 8 bases between them. The CDR3 extends over 13 amino acids. The CDR3 here is CASSFYRDTEAFF. The CDR3 bases are TGTGCCAGCAGTTTCTACAGGGACACTGAAGCTTTCTTT.

V and J are TRBV18 and TRBJ1-1; D is undetermined. The germline CDR1 and CDR2 sequences are KGHSH and LQKENI. This CDR3 has 14 amino acids. V was trimmed by 3 bases and J by 3 bases, leaving 11 bases between them. The DNA of the CDR3 is TGTGCCAGCTCACCCGCCTCTAGGGACACTGAAGCTTTCTTT. Protein product: CASSPASRDTEAFF.

A few counts support this clonotype. CDR3: CASSFGVGQETQYF. The DNA for the CDR3 is TGTGCCAGCAGTTTCGGGGTTGGCCAAGAGACCCAGTACTTC. This chain links TRBV6-5 with TRBJ2-5; D perhaps matches TRBD2 (5 bases). CDR1 is MNHEY and CDR2 is SVGAGI in the germline V gene. The CDR3 is made up of 14 amino acids. The V end lost 4 bases, the J end lost 1 base, and 10 bases lay between the germline ends.

This CDR3 is CASGGHHSNQPQHF. The CDR3 bases are TGTGCCAGCGGGGGACATCATAGCAATCAGCCCCAGCATTTT. The chain joins TRBV6-1 to TRBJ1-5, with D perhaps TRBD1 (6 bases). Deletions cut 8 bases from V and 0 bases from J, with 11 bases between. This CDR3 comprises 14 residues. Germline V gene sequence: CDR1 MNHNS, CDR2 SASEGT.

The rearrangement joins TRBV7-9 to TRBJ1-4; D perhaps matches TRBD1 (5 bases). Between the trimmed V and J ends, which lost 1 base and 12 bases, there was a span of 6 bases. CDR3 length: 11 amino acids. From germline, CDR1 is SEHNR and CDR2 FQNEAQ (reference sequence). The CDR3 DNA reads as TGTGCCAGCAGCTTAGAAGGGGAACTGTTTTTT. Protein product: CASSLEGELFF.

This clonotype was picked up a small number of times. V usage is TRBV9 and J usage is TRBJ1-1; D remains unclear. There are 15 residues in the CDR3. V gave up 3 bases and J gave up 7 bases, with 19 bases separating them. The V gene's germline CDR1 is SGDLS and CDR2 YYNGEE. In DNA form, the CDR3 reads TGTGCCAGCAGCGCCTTAACGTCTCTAACCAATGAAGCTTTCTTT. Translation gives CASSALTSLTNEAFF.

The chain recombines TRBV6-2 or TRBV6-3 with TRBJ2-1; possible D gene TRBD2, 7 bases. The CDR3 runs 15 residues. CDR1 and CDR2 from the germline V gene are MNHEY and SVGEGT. The germline V and J ends were trimmed by 5 bases and 7 bases, with 18 bases remaining between them. The CDR3: CASSGSGGAGNEQFF. The DNA for the CDR3 is TGTGCCAGCAGTGGTTCGGGGGGCGCCGGGAATGAGCAGTTCTTC.

In this sample, this clonotype turned up a few times. This sequence joins TRBV5-1 and TRBJ1-4; 8 nucleotides agree with TRBD1. Trimming cost V 3 bases and J 8 bases; bases outside gene matches: 9. The CDR3 has 15 amino acids. CDR1 and CDR2 (germline): SGHRS, YFSETQ. The CDR3 loop reads CASSSNGQGYEKLFF. The CDR3 coding sequence is TGCGCCAGCAGCTCGAATGGACAGGGATACGAAAAACTGTTTTTT.

The rearrangement links TRBV20-1 to TRBJ1-3, with no clear D. With 1 base removed from V and 3 bases from J, the gap between germline ends came to 10 bases. The CDR3 contains 14 residues. The germline CDR1 and CDR2 sequences are DFQATT and SNEGSKA (reference sequence). CDR3: CSARGPGYGNTIYF. DNA of the CDR3: TGCAGTGCTAGAGGCCCGGGTTATGGAAACACCATATATTTT.

The chain has TRBV11-2 and TRBJ2-2; TRBD2 matches at 12 bases. After removal of 0 bases from V and 3 bases from J, the junction contained 5 bases not matched to a gene. This CDR3 has 18 residues. Germline CDR1 and CDR2: SGHAT and FQNNGV. Written as DNA, the CDR3 is TGTGCCAGCAGCTTAGAGGCTAGCGGGAGGGTCGACACCGGGGAGCTGTTTTTT. Translated: CASSLEASGRVDTGELFF.

This clonotype was detected many times. The chain recombines TRBV28 with TRBJ1-2; unclear D gene. The CDR3 loop spans 16 amino acids. Germline V gene data show CDR1 as MDHEN and CDR2 as SYDVKM. Trimming removed 6 bases from V and 1 base from J, with 18 bases in between. Here the CDR3 reads CASSPLGLIFNYGYTF. CDR3 DNA sequence: TGTGCCAGCAGCCCCCTCGGGCTGATTTTTAACTATGGCTACACCTTC.

This sequence joins TRBV29-1 and TRBJ2-5; no reliable D call. CDR3 length equals 11 residues. Germline lookup yields CDR1 SQVTM and CDR2 ANQGSEA. The V gene lost 0 bases and the J gene lost 13 bases, with 12 bases spanning the gap. In nucleotides, the CDR3 is TGCAGCGTTGAAGAATGGGAAGACGCGTACTTC. This codes for CSVEEWEDAYF.

This clonotype was counted ten times or more. The chain carries TRBV12-3 or TRBV12-4 and TRBJ1-2, with D hard to call. V lost 5 bases and J lost 4, with 11 bases in between. The CDR3 runs 13 residues. The CDR3 bases are TGTGCCAGCAGTCCAGCCGAGTTCTATGGCTACACCTTC. As protein: CASSPAEFYGYTF.

This rearrangement joins TRBV30 to TRBJ1-4; no clear D gene. CDR1 and CDR2 from the germline V gene are GTSNPN and SVGIG (reference sequence). V lost 0 bases to trimming and J lost 4 bases, with 12 bases between them. The CDR3 covers 15 residues. CDR3 coding DNA: TGTGCCTGGAGTGTATTCCCAGGAATTAATGAAAAACTGTTTTTT. Encoded protein: CAWSVFPGINEKLFF. Combining the CDR3 with reference TRBV30 and TRBJ1-4 gives the whole variable domain SQTIHQWPATLVQPVGSPLSLECTVEGTSNPNLYWYRQAAGRGLQLLFYSVGIGQISSEVPQNLSASRPQDRQFILSSKKLLLSDSGFYLCAWSVFPGINEKLFFGSGTQLSVL.